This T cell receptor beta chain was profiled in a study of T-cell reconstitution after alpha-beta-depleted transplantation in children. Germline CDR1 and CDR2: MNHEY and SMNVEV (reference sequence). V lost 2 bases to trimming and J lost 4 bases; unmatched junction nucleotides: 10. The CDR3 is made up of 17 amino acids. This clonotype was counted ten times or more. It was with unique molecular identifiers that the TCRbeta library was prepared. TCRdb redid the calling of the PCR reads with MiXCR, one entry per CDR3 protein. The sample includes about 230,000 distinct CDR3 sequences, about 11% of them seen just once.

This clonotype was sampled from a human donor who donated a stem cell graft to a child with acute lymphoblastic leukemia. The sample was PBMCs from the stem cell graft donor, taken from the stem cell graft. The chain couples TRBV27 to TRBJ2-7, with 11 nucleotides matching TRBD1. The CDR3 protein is CASSLPRGQGGYYEQYF. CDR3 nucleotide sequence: TGTGCCAGCAGTTTACCACGGGGACAGGGGGGTTATTACGAGCAGTACTTC.